This TCR beta chain was sequenced in a study of control samples from healthy donors and cancer patients. The repertoire was sequenced with immunoSEQ multiplex PCR; TCRdb's copy has only in-frame clones and lacks some. The sample includes some 150,000 clones, 80% to 95% of them seen just once. V dropped 5 bases and J dropped 5 bases, with 13 bases sitting between them. Germline V gives CDR1 SGHNT, CDR2 YYREEE (reference sequence). The CDR3 is 13 amino acids. This sequence joins TRBV5-4 and TRBJ2-5; possibly TRBD1 or TRBD2 for D (5 bases each). The receptor was isolated from a man aged 30 to 39 in good health. The sample comprised blood. The chain's CDR3 is CASSWGSFETQYF. Written as DNA, the CDR3 is TGTGCCAGCAGTTGGGGGTCGTTTGAGACCCAGTACTTC.